These 26 T cell receptor beta chains were sequenced from one sample in a study of breast tumors, draining lymph nodes, adjacent tissues (dated by TCRdb to the mid-2010s). The protocol used for the library was multiplex PCR. The instrument was an Illumina HiSeq 2000. TCRdb itself trimmed the public reads at Q25 with fastp, ran MiXCR and retained productive beta chains. Rows with one shared CDR3 protein collapse into an entry with the most common genes and DNA. The sample contains around 290,000 distinct CDR3 sequences, about 30% of them found a single time. More than 0.95% of the sample is in the top ten clones. The lymph node samples were taken from the axillary draining lymph nodes of breast cancer patients. Sequencing used axillary lymph node tissue. The receptors here all came from a female donor with breast cancer. Some clones in this sample may be carry-over from other donors' samples.

This clonotype occurred a few times. The CDR3 DNA follows: TGTGCCAGCGCTCGCCCTAGTGGTGAAAAACTGTTTTTT. Protein sequence: CASARPSGEKLFF. The V gene is TRBV4-2, the J gene TRBJ1-4; the D is unclear. The CDR3 sequence is 13 residues long. Germline V gene data show CDR1 as LGHNA and CDR2 as YNFKEQ. With 8 bases removed from V and 7 bases from J, the gap between germline ends came to 14 bases.

About this clonotype itself: This could be a read error, since a much larger clone is one nucleotide away. Here the CDR3 omits its conserved ending phenylalanine or tryptophan, so a read error is the likely source. V is TRBV3-1 and J is TRBJ2-5; D possibly corresponds to TRBD2 (6 bases). With 1 base removed from V and 4 bases from J, the gap between germline ends came to 7 bases. Germline CDR1 is LGHDT and CDR2 is YNNKEL (reference sequence). The length of the CDR3 is 13 residues. The CDR3 protein is CASSQVEGETQYL. The CDR3 DNA is TGTGCCAGCAGCCAAGTGGAGGGAGAGACCCAGTACCTC.

Comment on this clonotype: A junction end diverges from the germline sequence, so it may reflect a read error. The chain joins TRBV7-2 to TRBJ2-6, with a tentative D call TRBD2 (5 bases). The CDR3 covers 19 residues. In germline, CDR1 is SGHTA, CDR2 FQGNSA. CDR3 residues: CASTQLRRGLPSGPNVLTF. CDR3 DNA sequence: TGTGCCAGCACACAACTACGACGGGGTCTTCCCTCTGGGCCCAACGTCCTGACTTTC.

This clonotype came up many times. V gene TRBV20-1 combines with J gene TRBJ2-3, with a weak D call TRBD2 (6 bases). Germline CDR1 is DFQATT and CDR2 is SNEGSKA (reference sequence). The CDR3 spans 17 residues. Trimming stripped 0 bases from V and 2 bases from J, with 18 bases between. The CDR3 is CSARDPTSPTNTDTQYF. The CDR3 nucleotides are TGCAGTGCTAGAGACCCCACTAGCCCCACCAACACAGATACGCAGTATTTT.

Turning to this clonotype: A far larger clone is one base from this, pointing to a likely read error. The gene calls are TRBV12-3 or TRBV12-4 and TRBJ2-1, with D tentatively TRBD2 (6 bases). This CDR3 has 15 amino acids. The chain's CDR3 is CASGLLGGSYNEQFF. In nucleotides, the CDR3 is TGTGCCAGCGGTTTACTCGGGGGTTCCTACAATGAGCAGTTCTTC.

A word on this clonotype: The junction shows a germline mismatch at one end, possibly a read error. CDR3 nucleotides: TGTGCCAGCAGTCACTCCAGCAGGGACGGGACCCAGTACTTC. Amino acids: CASSHSSRDGTQYF. This chain connects TRBV6-5 to TRBJ2-5; tentatively, D is TRBD1 or TRBD2 (5 bases each). The CDR3 spans 14 residues. Germline V gene sequence: CDR1 MNHEY, CDR2 SVGAGI.

This clonotype was found many times. A much bigger clone sits one base away, suggesting this may be a read error. The chain employs TRBV7-9 and TRBJ1-2; D not certain. Per germline, CDR1 SEHNR and CDR2 FQNEAQ (reference sequence). This CDR3 comprises 15 residues. CDR3 amino acids: CASSLMQADTYGYPF. The CDR3 nucleotides read TGTGCCAGCAGCCTAATGCAGGCAGACACCTATGGCTACCCCTTC.

This clonotype occurred many times. V and J are TRBV7-2 and TRBJ2-7, with TRBD2 matching over 8 bases. Per the germline V gene, CDR1 is SGHTA and CDR2 is FQGNSA. Germline trimming cut 5 bases from V and 4 bases from J; bases unmatched to any gene: 10. CDR3 length equals 15 residues. In nucleotides, the CDR3 is TGTGCCAGCAGCCTAAGACTAGCGTCTATTTACGAGCAGTACTTC. Protein: CASSLRLASIYEQYF.

Regarding this clonotype: A much bigger clone sits one base away, suggesting this may be a read error. This likely comes from a read error, as the CDR3 has no conserved phenylalanine or tryptophan at its end. V is TRBV11-3 and J is TRBJ2-1; D is possibly TRBD2 (6 bases). V dropped 1 base and J dropped 9 bases, with 13 bases sitting between them. The CDR3 spans 14 residues. The V gene's germline CDR1 is SGHNT and CDR2 YENEEA. CDR3 sequence (DNA): TGTGCCAGCAGCTTAGCACCGTCAGCGGGTGAGCAGTTCTCC. It yields the protein CASSLAPSAGEQFS.

The CDR3 coding sequence is TGTGCCAGCAGCGGGTCGGGAGCATACAATGAGCAGTTCTTC. Residues: CASSGSGAYNEQFF. The V call is TRBV9, the J call TRBJ2-1, with D perhaps matching TRBD2 (6 bases). The V end was cut by 3 bases, the J end by 4 bases, with 11 bases between. Germline loops: CDR1 SGDLS, CDR2 YYNGEE. CDR3 length: 14 residues. Full variable domain (outside the CDR3, taken from reference TRBV9 and TRBJ2-1): DSGVTQTPKHLITATGQRVTLRCSPRSGDLSVYWYQQSLDQGLQFLIQYYNGEERAKGNILERFSAQQFPDLHSELNLSSLELGDSALYFCASSGSGAYNEQFFGPGTRLTVL.

This clonotype was detected many times. The chain links TRBV19 to TRBJ2-1, with 13 nucleotides matching TRBD2. Germline V gene data show CDR1 as LNHDA and CDR2 as SQIVND (reference sequence). The ends lost 6 bases at V and 8 bases at J; junction bases unmatched: 16. The CDR3 consists of 18 residues. The CDR3 protein is CASRRTSGSYDRFDEQFF. The CDR3 region has the DNA TGTGCCAGTAGGCGGACTAGCGGGAGTTATGACCGGTTCGATGAGCAGTTCTTC.

This clonotype showed up many times. V gene TRBV12-3 or TRBV12-4 combines with J gene TRBJ1-2; TRBD1 might be the D (5 bases). The CDR3 consists of 14 residues. V was trimmed by 5 bases and J by 5 bases, leaving 15 bases between them. The CDR3 bases are TGTGCCAGCAGTCTGGTCAGGGCTTCGTATGGCTACACCTTC. As protein: CASSLVRASYGYTF.

Comment on this clonotype: One end of the junction does not line up with germline, which may come from a read error. The chain carries TRBV2 and TRBJ2-5; 12 nucleotides agree with TRBD1. From germline, CDR1 is SNHLY and CDR2 FYNNEI. CDR3 length equals 17 residues. The CDR3 region is CASSEGTGGFRQGTQYF. The DNA for the CDR3 is TGCGCCAGCAGTGAAGGGACAGGGGGCTTTAGGCAAGGGACCCAGTACTTC.

This clonotype was counted ten times or more. The rearrangement joins TRBV7-8 to TRBJ2-1, with TRBD2 identical over 11 bases. Germline V CDR1 and CDR2: SGHVS, FQNEAQ. The CDR3 runs to 15 residues. V lost 6 bases and J lost 9; bases outside the gene matches: 10. DNA for the CDR3: TGTGCCAGCAGGGCTACTAGCGGGAGCGGAGGTGAGCAGTTCTTC. This translates into CASRATSGSGGEQFF.

This clonotype was observed at least ten times. The chain uses TRBV7-9 and TRBJ2-5; D perhaps matches TRBD2 (5 bases). The germline V gene has CDR1 SEHNR and CDR2 FQNEAQ (reference sequence). The CDR3 runs 16 residues. V was cut by 0 bases and J by 5 bases, with 16 bases left in between. The CDR3: CASSLALGVSGETQYF. The CDR3 DNA reads TGTGCCAGCAGCTTAGCGCTCGGGGTCTCGGGGGAGACCCAGTACTTC.

This clonotype was seen a few times. V is TRBV6-2 or TRBV6-3 and J is TRBJ2-6; 8 bases match TRBD2. The germline V gene has CDR1 MNHEY and CDR2 SVGEGT. With 5 bases clipped from V and 0 bases from J, the junction kept 3 bases outside the gene matches. This CDR3 has 16 amino acids. The CDR3 region has the DNA TGTGCCAGCAGTGTAGCGGGGATCTCTGGGGCCAACGTCCTGACTTTC. Its translation: CASSVAGISGANVLTF.

A word on this clonotype: One end of the junction does not line up with germline, which may come from a read error. The V gene is TRBV24-1, the J gene TRBJ1-4; the match to TRBD1 covers 8 bases. CDR1 and CDR2 from the germline V gene are KGHDR and SFDVKD. This CDR3 is 15 amino acids long. In nucleotides, the CDR3 is TGTGCCACTAGTGATTCAGGACAGGGTGGTGAAAAACTGTTTTTT. Its protein is CATSDSGQGGEKLFF.

The gene calls are TRBV29-1 and TRBJ1-2; 7 bases match TRBD1. The CDR3 covers 14 residues. Per the germline V gene, CDR1 is SQVTM and CDR2 is ANQGSEA. J was trimmed by 0 bases and V by 3 bases; bases with no gene match: 4. This chain's CDR3 is CSVDLGQPNYGYTF. DNA of the CDR3: TGCAGCGTTGACCTGGGACAGCCTAACTATGGCTACACCTTC.

Comments on this clonotype: At one boundary the junction diverges from the germline segment, which might be a read error. V gene TRBV29-1 combines with J gene TRBJ1-5; D is uncertain. The germline CDR1 and CDR2 sequences are SQVTM and ANQGSEA. This CDR3 is built from 12 residues. The CDR3 spells CSAGHSSQPQHF. CDR3 coding DNA: TGCAGCGCCGGCCACAGCAGTCAGCCCCAGCATTTT.

This clonotype was counted at least ten times. The chain combines TRBV10-2 with TRBJ2-3, with TRBD2 matching 13 bases. The junction had 8 bases not matched to a gene; V was cut back by 8 bases and J by 6 bases. The length of the CDR3 is 15 residues. The germline V gene has CDR1 WSHSY and CDR2 SAAADI. The CDR3, as DNA: TGCGCCAGCCCGGGACTAGCGGGGCGCTCGGATACGCAGTATTTT. The encoded protein is CASPGLAGRSDTQYF.

The gene calls are TRBV10-1 and TRBJ2-2, with 7 positions matching TRBD2. This CDR3 is built from 16 residues. CDR1 WNHNN and CDR2 SYGVQD come from the germline V gene (reference sequence). V trimming: 9 bases; J trimming: 6 bases; junction bases outside the gene matches: 16. CDR3 amino acids: CASHRGEGTNPGELFF. The CDR3 DNA sequence: TGCGCCAGTCATCGGGGGGAGGGGACTAACCCCGGGGAGCTGTTTTTT.

Ten or more counts support this clonotype. The chain couples TRBV6-5 to TRBJ2-3; no clear D. Trimming shortened V by 6 bases and J by 2 bases, and 15 bases separated the two germline ends. This CDR3 spans 15 amino acids. The germline gives CDR1 MNHEY, CDR2 SVGAGI. CDR3 region: CASSSSVAHTDTQYF. CDR3 DNA: TGTGCCAGCAGCTCCTCAGTAGCCCACACAGATACGCAGTATTTT.

To note about this clonotype: This could be a read error, since a much larger clone is one nucleotide away. This chain uses TRBV4-1 with TRBJ2-5; 9 nucleotides line up with TRBD1. The CDR3 length is 16 residues. CDR1 MGHRA and CDR2 YSYEKL come from the germline V gene. CDR3 nucleotides: TGCGCCGGCAGCCAAAAAAGCCGGACAGGGGCAAGAACCCAGTACTTC. Amino acid sequence: CAGSQKSRTGARTQYF.

Concerning this clonotype itself: A much larger clonotype is one base distant, so this may be a read error. CDR3 DNA: TGTGCCAGCAGTTTCTGGGGTCAGCCCCAGCATTTT. Translating gives CASSFWGQPQHF. This rearrangement joins TRBV12-3 or TRBV12-4 to TRBJ1-5; D unresolved. Trimming took off 3 bases at V and 6 bases at J, with 6 bases between the two ends. This CDR3 contains 12 residues.

On this clonotype itself: Possible read error: a much larger clone is one base away. The gene calls are TRBV20-1 and TRBJ2-5; D unclear. The CDR3 spans 11 residues. Germline lookup yields CDR1 DFQATT and CDR2 SNEGSKA (reference sequence). In DNA, the CDR3 is TGCAGTGCTACAGAAAAAGAGACCCAGTGCTTC. Its protein product is CSATEKETQCF.

At least ten counts were recorded for this clonotype. V usage is TRBV24-1 and J usage is TRBJ2-7; possibly TRBD1 for D (6 bases). This CDR3 spans 13 amino acids. V lost 9 bases, J lost 2 bases, and 13 bases lay in between. CDR1 is KGHDR and CDR2 is SFDVKD in the germline V gene. The CDR3 is CATQGPTTYEQYF. The DNA for the CDR3 is TGTGCCACCCAGGGGCCGACCACCTACGAGCAGTACTTC.